The rows below give T cell receptor beta chains drawn from one sample of a study of blood T cell repertoires in COVID-19. Produced via immunoSEQ multiplex PCR; TCRdb's table is partial and in-frame only. The table shows around 300,000 clones, with about nine tenths occurring only once. Sequenced input: PBMCs or T cells enriched from blood (not recorded which). These receptors all stem from a woman younger than 45 who had recovered from COVID-19. The CDR3 runs from the conserved cysteine through the conserved F or W. A D gene is named only where the DNA matches it firmly. Clone size is not always given. Where it is, it says once, few, many or a class for expanded clones.

DNA	CDR3	J	size	V	D
TGTGCCAGCAGCTCGTCCCTTTCAGGGTTGTACTACAATGAGCAGTTCTTC	CASSSSLSGLYYNEQFF	TRBJ2-1	NA	TRBV7-8	NA
TGTGCCAGCAGTTACGACAGGTGGGTCTACGAGCAGTACTTC	CASSYDRWVYEQYF	TRBJ2-7	NA	TRBV28	NA
TGTGCCAGCAGTTACTCGCTGACTAGCGGTTACAATGAGCAGTTCTTC	CASSYSLTSGYNEQFF	TRBJ2-1	NA	TRBV6-6	TRBD2
TGTGCCAGTAGTTGGAGGACAGGGGACTATGGCTACACCTTC	CASSWRTGDYGYTF	TRBJ1-2	NA	TRBV19	TRBD1
TGTGCCTGGACGGGAGCTAATGAGCAGTTCTTC	CAWTGANEQFF	TRBJ2-1	NA	TRBV30	NA
TGTGCCAGCAGCGTAGAAGGTGAGACGAGTGGTGGGGAGCGTGAGCAGTTCTTC	CASSVEGETSGGEREQFF	TRBJ2-1	NA	TRBV9	NA
TGTGCCAGCAGTTACTCGAGGGCCTACGAGCAGTACTTC	CASSYSRAYEQYF	TRBJ2-7	few	TRBV6-5	NA
TGCAGCGTTGTGAGCTCTGGGGCCAACGTCCTGACTTTC	CSVVSSGANVLTF	TRBJ2-6	once	TRBV29-1	NA
TGTGCCACCGCAGACCCGGGACTAGCGGGAGTGGAGACCCAGTACTTC	CATADPGLAGVETQYF	TRBJ2-5	NA	TRBV24-1	TRBD2
TGTGCCAGCAGCCAGAATAGCGGGAGCTCCTACGAGCAGTACTTC	CASSQNSGSSYEQYF	TRBJ2-7	NA	TRBV14	TRBD2
TGTGCCAGCAGCTTGGGGACTAGCGGGACCTACGAGCAGTACTTC	CASSLGTSGTYEQYF	TRBJ2-7	once	TRBV5-4	TRBD2
TGTGCCAGCAGCGACACTGAAGCTTTCTTT	CASSDTEAFF	TRBJ1-1	NA	TRBV28	NA
TGCGCCAGCAGCCAACCCCAGGGGGGTAATGGCTACACCTTC	CASSQPQGGNGYTF	TRBJ1-2	once	TRBV4-1	TRBD1
TGTGCCAGCAGCAAATCCGGGACAAGGGTTGGGCCTGACTCTGGGGCCAACGTCCTGACTTTC	CASSKSGTRVGPDSGANVLTF	TRBJ2-6	NA	TRBV3-1/TRBV3-2	NA
TGCAGCGCCTATGGTCGGGACAGGGAATATGAGCAGTTCTTC	CSAYGRDREYEQFF	TRBJ2-1	NA	TRBV29-1	TRBD1
TGTGCCAGTAGAGACAGGGGGCAAGAGACCCAGTACTTC	CASRDRGQETQYF	TRBJ2-5	NA	TRBV19	TRBD1
TGCAGTGCTAGTCCTCCTCCTTTGAACACTGAAGCTTTCTTT	CSASPPPLNTEAFF	TRBJ1-1	NA	TRBV20-1	NA
TGTGCCAGCAGTTACTCGGCAGTTAATGAAAAACTGTTTTTT	CASSYSAVNEKLFF	TRBJ1-4	NA	TRBV6-5	NA
TGCGCCACTAAGGGACTAGCGGTTAACACCGGGGAGCTGTTTTTT	CATKGLAVNTGELFF	TRBJ2-2	once	TRBV5-1	TRBD2
TGTGCCACCAGTGACCCCAAAAGGGGCCAAAACTATGGCTACACCTTC	CATSDPKRGQNYGYTF	TRBJ1-2	few	TRBV24-1	NA
TGTGCCAGCAGCAACAGAGTGGGGAGCTCCTACGAGCAGTACTTC	CASSNRVGSSYEQYF	TRBJ2-7	once	TRBV28	NA
TGCGCCAGCAGCTTGGTATCGGGAGCGTTTCGGAATGAGCAGTTCTTC	CASSLVSGAFRNEQFF	TRBJ2-1	NA	TRBV5-1	NA
TGTGCCAGCAGCCAAGCCCCCGGGAGCCCCTACGAGCAGTACTTC	CASSQAPGSPYEQYF	TRBJ2-7	NA	TRBV3-1/TRBV3-2	NA
TGTGCCAGCAGCCAAAAACGGGAGAGGTATTCCGGGGAGCTGTTTTTT	CASSQKRERYSGELFF	TRBJ2-2	NA	TRBV16	NA
TGTGCCACCAGTGATGCCCCCCAGACAGGGCAAGAGACCCAGTACTTC	CATSDAPQTGQETQYF	TRBJ2-5	once	TRBV24-1	TRBD1
TGTGCCAGCACCCCTCAGGGGAGACCTAACTACGAGCAGTACTTC	CASTPQGRPNYEQYF	TRBJ2-7	NA	TRBV7-2	NA
TGTGCCAGCAGCGTGGGGACAGGGTCCAGTCAGCCCCAGCATTTT	CASSVGTGSSQPQHF	TRBJ1-5	NA	TRBV9	TRBD1
TGTGCCTGCACAGACAGGGAGGATCAGCCCCAGCATTTT	CACTDREDQPQHF	TRBJ1-5	NA	TRBV30	TRBD1
TGTGCCAGCAGTTATGCGGGAGGGCCGCCCCAAGAGACCCAGTACTTC	CASSYAGGPPQETQYF	TRBJ2-5	NA	TRBV6-5	TRBD2
TGTGCCAGCAGCTTAGTAGGCGGGTACGAGCAGTACTTC	CASSLVGGYEQYF	TRBJ2-7	once	TRBV7-2	NA
TGTGCCAGCAGCTTAGGAATGGGACAGGGCCTTGGAGAGACCCAGTACTTC	CASSLGMGQGLGETQYF	TRBJ2-5	NA	TRBV11-3	TRBD1
TGTGCCAGCAGTTACTCAGTCCAGTCCTCCTACGAGCAGTACTTC	CASSYSVQSSYEQYF	TRBJ2-7	NA	TRBV6-5	NA
TGTGCCAGCAGTGACGGACAGGGGGGTTACGAGCAGTACTTC	CASSDGQGGYEQYF	TRBJ2-7	once	TRBV2	TRBD1
TGTGCCAGCAGTGAATCTAACAGGGGGCGTGATGGCTACACCTTC	CASSESNRGRDGYTF	TRBJ1-2	NA	TRBV25-1	TRBD1
TGTGCCACCAGCAGCGGAACAGGGGCTGGGGCCAACGTCCTGACTTTC	CATSSGTGAGANVLTF	TRBJ2-6	NA	TRBV15	TRBD1
TGTGCCAGTAGTATCCTAGCGGATACGCAGTATTTT	CASSILADTQYF	TRBJ2-3	NA	TRBV19	NA
TGTGCCAGTAGTGAGGGAGTGGGGAGGCAGTTCTTC	CASSEGVGRQFF	TRBJ2-1	NA	TRBV19	NA
TGTGCCTGGAGTACCCCGACAGAATATAATTCACCCCTCCACTTT	CAWSTPTEYNSPLHF	TRBJ1-6	NA	TRBV30	NA
TGTGCCAGTAGGTATATCGACAGGAACACTGAAGCTTTCTTT	CASRYIDRNTEAFF	TRBJ1-1	NA	TRBV19	NA
TGTGCCAGCAGCTTGTCTAGCGGGGACTACGAGCAGTACTTC	CASSLSSGDYEQYF	TRBJ2-7	NA	TRBV5-6	TRBD2
TGTGCCAGCAGCTCCGTGGGGGGGGGCCTGGGAGCTTTCTTT	CASSSVGGGLGAFF	TRBJ1-1	NA	TRBV27	NA